The 18 T cell receptor beta chains below were found in one sample sequenced in a study of response to subunit inactivated influenza vaccine (dated by TCRdb to 2016 to 2018). Libraries were constructed by RT-PCR. The data were produced on an Illumina HiSeq 2500. TCRdb trimmed the raw reads at Q25, called clones with MiXCR and kept productive beta chains. Each record represents a unique CDR3 protein, reported with the most common genes and DNA among its rows. This sample has 650,000 to 800,000 distinct CDR3 sequences in its table, and around 13% of those were observed once. Together, the top ten hold less than 7% of the sample. This sample comprised PBMCs from blood, obtained roughly 2 weeks before vaccination. These receptors were collected from a man aged 50-60 years who received an inactivated influenza vaccine. Donor details come from another sample of the same person, matched by shared clones.

V is TRBV4-3 and J is TRBJ1-1, with TRBD1 as a possible D gene (6 bases). This CDR3 is 14 amino acids long. CDR1 and CDR2 (germline): LGHNA, YSLEER. V was pared by 5 bases and J by 6 bases, with 16 bases between. The CDR3 is CASSYIQGSSEAFF. CDR3 nucleotides: TGCGCCAGCAGCTACATACAGGGTAGCTCTGAAGCTTTCTTT.

The chain employs TRBV6-5 and TRBJ2-7, with a possible D match to TRBD1 (6 bases). The germline gives CDR1 MNHEY, CDR2 SVGAGI. This CDR3 has 11 residues. V lost 7 bases to trimming and J lost 12 bases, with 16 bases between them. CDR3 protein: CASTQGTRRYF. CDR3 coding DNA: TGTGCCAGCACCCAGGGGACACGGCGGTACTTC.

The chain links TRBV29-1 to TRBJ2-1, with 10 bases matching TRBD2. V lost 6 bases, J lost 3 bases, and 5 bases stayed unmatched. Looked up from germline, CDR1 is SQVTM and CDR2 is ANQGSEA. This CDR3 has 14 residues. The CDR3 region has the DNA TGCAGCGTAGGTAGCGGGGGGATCTACAATGAGCAGTTCTTC. It codes for CSVGSGGIYNEQFF.

This clonotype was seen ten or more times. The J gene is TRBJ1-1, the V gene TRBV29-1; D may be TRBD1 (6 bases). This CDR3 spans 12 amino acids. V lost 6 bases, J lost 4 bases, and 12 bases lay in between. CDR1 and CDR2 (germline): SQVTM, ANQGSEA. This chain's CDR3 is CSVKDSRTEAFF. The CDR3 DNA is TGCAGCGTGAAGGACAGTCGCACTGAAGCTTTCTTT.

This clonotype showed up just a few times. The chain is built from TRBV7-9 and TRBJ2-7; D remains unclear. Trimming pared 2 bases from V and 7 bases from J, leaving 12 bases between. The germline V gene has CDR1 SEHNR and CDR2 FQNEAQ (reference sequence). The CDR3 totals 13 residues. This chain's CDR3 is CASSLYLGSEQYF. The CDR3 coding sequence is TGTGCCAGCAGCTTATATCTGGGATCGGAGCAGTACTTC.

In its sample, this clonotype was seen a few times. The V gene is TRBV5-1, the J gene TRBJ1-2, with 8 bases identical to TRBD1. The CDR3 has 13 amino acids. Germline lookup yields CDR1 SGHRS and CDR2 YFSETQ. Germline trimming cut 5 bases from V and 4 bases from J; bases unmatched to any gene: 4. CDR3 amino acids: CASRTTGGYGYTF. CDR3 DNA: TGCGCCAGCAGGACTACAGGGGGCTATGGCTACACCTTC. The full variable domain, with the rest looked up from reference TRBV5-1 and TRBJ1-2, is KAGVTQTPRYLIKTRGQQVTLSCSPISGHRSVSWYQQTPGQGLQFLFEYFSETQRNKGNFPGRFSGRQFSNSRSEMNVSTLELGDSALYLCASRTTGGYGYTFGSGTRLTVV.

The J gene is TRBJ2-7, the V gene TRBV12-3 or TRBV12-4; TRBD2 is a possible D gene (5 bases). With 2 bases removed from V and 4 bases from J, the gap between germline ends came to 12 bases. This CDR3 has 14 amino acids. The CDR3 here is CASSLSSSGYEQYF. CDR3 nucleotide sequence: TGTGCCAGCAGTTTATCCAGCTCGGGGTACGAGCAGTACTTC.

This clonotype appeared many times. The chain has TRBV20-1 and TRBJ2-3; the D is unclear. The CDR3 is 13 amino acids. V was trimmed by 3 bases and J by 1 base, leaving 8 bases between them. Germline CDR1 and CDR2: DFQATT and SNEGSKA (reference sequence). The CDR3, as DNA: TGCAGTGCTAGGTACCAGGGCACAGATACGCAGTATTTT. It encodes CSARYQGTDTQYF.

In its sample, this clonotype was seen a few times. The V call is TRBV29-1, the J call TRBJ2-1; 11 bases line up with TRBD1. CDR1 SQVTM and CDR2 ANQGSEA come from the germline V gene. The CDR3 covers 13 residues. V lost 6 bases to trimming and J lost 6 bases; unmatched junction nucleotides: 4. CDR3 DNA sequence: TGCAGCGTAACCGGGACAGGGGGCAATGAGCAGTTCTTC. Translation: CSVTGTGGNEQFF.

This clonotype was detected only a few times. The CDR3 sequence is CASSLLDRARNSPLHF. CDR3 bases: TGTGCCAGCAGCTTGTTGGACAGGGCACGAAATTCACCCCTCCACTTT. The chain carries TRBV5-5 and TRBJ1-6; 8 positions agree with TRBD1. The V segment lost 1 base and the J segment 7 bases; nucleotides outside the gene matches: 7. There are 16 residues in the CDR3. In germline, CDR1 is SGHKS, CDR2 YYEKEE (reference sequence).

This clonotype was seen many times. The V call is TRBV12-3 or TRBV12-4, the J call TRBJ2-3, with a tentative D call TRBD2 (6 bases). V lost 3 bases and J 3 bases, leaving 10 bases between the germline ends. The CDR3 is made up of 14 amino acids. In DNA, the CDR3 is TGTGCCAGCAGTTTGGGGGGTTTGACAGATACGCAGTATTTT. Protein product: CASSLGGLTDTQYF.

This chain uses TRBV11-1 with TRBJ2-7; D is perhaps TRBD2 (6 bases). The CDR3 sequence is 15 residues long. V gave up 2 bases and J gave up 3 bases, with 14 bases separating them. CDR1 is SGHAT, CDR2 FQDESV, per germline (reference sequence). Written as DNA, the CDR3 is TGTGCCAGCAGCTTAAGACGGGAGTCAAGCTACGAGCAGTACTTC. It specifies CASSLRRESSYEQYF.

This clonotype was seen a handful of times. The chain joins TRBV10-3 to TRBJ1-5; a possible D gene is TRBD1 (6 bases). The CDR3 contains 16 residues. Per germline, CDR1 ENHRY and CDR2 SYGVKD. V dropped 1 base and J dropped 6 bases, with 16 bases sitting between them. The CDR3 reads CAISEYPGEVSQPQHF. The DNA for the CDR3 is TGTGCCATCAGTGAGTACCCAGGGGAAGTCAGTCAGCCCCAGCATTTT.

This clonotype was counted ten times or more. The chain links TRBV4-1 to TRBJ2-3, with TRBD1 as a possible D gene (6 bases). Germline values: CDR1 MGHRA, CDR2 YSYEKL. Trimming took 5 bases from V and 2 from J, leaving 20 bases between them. The CDR3 is 17 amino acids. The CDR3 is CASSSRSLQGFTDTQYF. The CDR3 nucleotides are TGCGCCAGCAGCTCACGCTCCCTACAGGGATTCACAGATACGCAGTATTTT.

This clonotype appeared a few times. CDR3 region: CAGGWAGLGSPLHF. CDR3 DNA: TGTGCCGGGGGGTGGGCAGGGCTTGGTTCACCCCTCCACTTT. This chain connects TRBV7-2 to TRBJ1-6; a weak D match, TRBD1 (5 bases). Germline V CDR1 and CDR2: SGHTA, FQGNSA. This CDR3 region has 14 residues. The germline V and J ends were trimmed by 11 bases and 9 bases, with 20 bases remaining between them.

At least ten counts were recorded for this clonotype. The chain links TRBV4-2 to TRBJ2-3, with TRBD2 matching 8 bases. The CDR3 totals 15 residues. After removal of 3 bases from V and 4 bases from J, the junction contained 6 bases not matched to a gene. The V gene's germline CDR1 is LGHNA and CDR2 YNFKEQ. Here the CDR3 reads CASSHTAGGPDTQYF. The CDR3 coding sequence is TGTGCCAGCAGCCATACCGCGGGGGGCCCAGATACGCAGTATTTT.

This clonotype was seen many times. The rearrangement joins TRBV6-2 or TRBV6-3 to TRBJ2-7; 8 bases agree with TRBD1. Germline-derived CDR1 and CDR2 are MNHEY and SVGEGT. The CDR3 runs 16 residues. Trimming removed 6 bases from V and 2 bases from J; junction bases left unmatched: 12. This CDR3 reads CASSPIPGGRTYEQYF. CDR3 coding DNA: TGTGCCAGCAGCCCGATCCCAGGGGGCAGGACCTACGAGCAGTACTTC.

This clonotype was detected many times. The gene calls are TRBV6-2 or TRBV6-3 and TRBJ2-2, with 11 bases lining up with TRBD2. Germline trimming cut 6 bases from V and 2 bases from J; bases unmatched to any gene: 2. The germline CDR1 and CDR2 sequences are MNHEY and SVGEGT. This CDR3 has 15 residues. The CDR3 coding sequence is TGTGCCAGCAGAGGGACTAGCGGTAACACCGGGGAGCTGTTTTTT. Translated: CASRGTSGNTGELFF.